The clone carrying this T cell receptor beta chain was counted between two and nine times. With V trimmed by 4 bases and J by 7 bases, 7 bases remained unmatched. Germline lookup yields CDR1 SGDLS and CDR2 YYNGEE. The CDR3 loop spans 13 amino acids. This sample is part of a study of blood T cell repertoires in COVID-19. The repertoire was sequenced with immunoSEQ multiplex PCR; TCRdb's copy has only in-frame clones and lacks some. The sample carries over 110,000 clones, more than 60% recorded once. The sample consisted of peripheral blood. This TCR derives from an elderly man with acute or convalescent COVID-19. The gene calls are TRBV9 and TRBJ2-5; 7 nucleotides align to TRBD2. The CDR3 spells CASSPGLRGTQYF. CDR3 DNA sequence: TGTGCCAGCAGCCCGGGACTACGCGGGACCCAGTACTTC. The full variable domain, rest sourced from reference TRBV9 and TRBJ2-5, is DSGVTQTPKHLITATGQRVTLRCSPRSGDLSVYWYQQSLDQGLQFLIQYYNGEERAKGNILERFSAQQFPDLHSELNLSSLELGDSALYFCASSPGLRGTQYFGPGTRLLVL.